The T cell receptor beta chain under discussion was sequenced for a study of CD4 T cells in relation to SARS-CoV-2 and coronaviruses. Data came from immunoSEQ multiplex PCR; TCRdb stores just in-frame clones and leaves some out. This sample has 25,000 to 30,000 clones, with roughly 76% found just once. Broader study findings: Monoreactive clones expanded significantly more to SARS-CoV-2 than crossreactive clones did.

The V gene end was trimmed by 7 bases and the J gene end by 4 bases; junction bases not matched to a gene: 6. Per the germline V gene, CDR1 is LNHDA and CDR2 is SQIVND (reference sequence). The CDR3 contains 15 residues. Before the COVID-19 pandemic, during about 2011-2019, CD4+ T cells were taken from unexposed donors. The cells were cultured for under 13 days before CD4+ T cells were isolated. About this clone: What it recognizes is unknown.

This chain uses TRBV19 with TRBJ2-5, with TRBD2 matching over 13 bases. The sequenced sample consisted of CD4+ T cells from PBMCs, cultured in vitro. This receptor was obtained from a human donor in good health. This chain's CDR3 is CASTRTSGGPETQYF. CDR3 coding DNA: TGTGCCAGTACCCGGACTAGCGGGGGCCCAGAGACCCAGTACTTC.